The 28 T cell receptor beta chains below come from one sample, sequenced in a study of T cell repertoires in cytomegalovirus infection. TCRdb re-derived calls from the reads in MiXCR, one entry per CDR3 protein. The sample lists under 200,000 distinct CDR3 sequences, nearly 9.5% occurring once. Sequencing input: PBMCs. The origin of the receptors is a human donor in good health (CMV status not recorded). Some clones in this sample may be carry-over from other donors' samples.

This clonotype was seen repeatedly, ten times or more. The chain uses TRBV7-2 and TRBJ2-5; 9 bases agree with TRBD2. The CDR3 consists of 16 residues. The germline gives CDR1 SGHTA, CDR2 FQGNSA. V was clipped by 1 base and J by 3 bases; unmatched bases: 6. The CDR3 reads CASSLGSRGREETQYF. In DNA, the CDR3 is TGTGCCAGCAGCTTAGGGTCTCGCGGGAGGGAAGAGACCCAGTACTTC.

This clonotype was counted ten times or more. This chain joins TRBV7-9 and TRBJ1-1; a possible D gene is TRBD1 (6 bases). The length of the CDR3 is 16 residues. The V gene's germline CDR1 is SEHNR and CDR2 FQNEAQ (reference sequence). The germline V and J ends were trimmed by 5 bases and 1 base, with 17 bases remaining between them. The CDR3 spells CASSPLGGGSNTEAFF. Written as DNA, the CDR3 is TGTGCCAGCAGCCCTCTAGGGGGAGGTTCGAACACTGAAGCTTTCTTT. The entire variable domain, with the rest obtained from reference TRBV7-9 and TRBJ1-1, is as follows: DTGVSQNPRHKITKRGQNVTFRCDPISEHNRLYWYRQTLGQGPEFLTYFQNEAQLEKSRLLSDRFSAERPKGSFSTLEIQRTEQGDSAMYLCASSPLGGGSNTEAFFGQGTRLTVV.

This clonotype was recorded at least ten times. This chain connects TRBV18 to TRBJ2-7; D gene ambiguous. The CDR3 length is 17 residues. Germline V gene data show CDR1 as KGHSH and CDR2 as LQKENI. V dropped 1 base and J dropped 2 bases, with 18 bases sitting between them. The CDR3, as DNA: TGTGCCAGCTCACCACAGGTAGAGGCATCCCGGCCCTACGAGCAGTACTTC. It codes for CASSPQVEASRPYEQYF.

This clonotype showed up many times. The chain uses TRBV2 and TRBJ2-3; D is perhaps TRBD2 (7 bases). CDR3 length: 16 amino acids. Per germline, CDR1 SNHLY and CDR2 FYNNEI. V was trimmed by 4 bases and J by 2 bases, leaving 16 bases between them. This CDR3 reads CASSGGGGTLTDTQYF. In nucleotides, the CDR3 is TGTGCCAGCAGTGGGGGAGGGGGAACCCTCACAGATACGCAGTATTTT.

The chain links TRBV27 to TRBJ1-1, with D uncertain. The CDR3 totals 12 residues. V dropped 6 bases and J dropped 5 bases, with 10 bases sitting between them. Germline CDR1 MNHEY, CDR2 SMNVEV (reference sequence). The DNA for the CDR3 is TGTGCCAGCAGCCGGACCGGGACTGAAGCTTTCTTT. Its translation is CASSRTGTEAFF.

This clonotype was seen at least ten times. The V gene is TRBV7-2, the J gene TRBJ1-1; weak D call: TRBD1 (6 bases). Deletions cut 0 bases from V and 0 bases from J, with 14 bases between. The V gene's germline CDR1 is SGHTA and CDR2 FQGNSA. The CDR3 is made up of 17 amino acids. The CDR3 here is CASSLAQGPLMNTEAFF. CDR3 in DNA: TGTGCCAGCAGCTTAGCCCAGGGGCCGCTAATGAACACTGAAGCTTTCTTT.

This clonotype was observed once. It may be a read error: a sequence one base away is much more abundant. The chain links TRBV7-2 to TRBJ2-3, with no clear D. The V gene's germline CDR1 is SGHTA and CDR2 FQGNSA. CDR3 size: 14 residues. Trimming removed 5 bases at V and 2 bases at J, with 11 bases between. CDR3 sequence reads: CASSNTRFTDTQYF. In nucleotides, the CDR3 is TGTGCCAGCAGCAACACACGTTTCACAGATACGCAGTATTTT.

This clonotype appeared a few times. This sequence joins TRBV5-1 and TRBJ1-4; D ambiguous. V was pared by 0 bases and J by 7 bases, with 13 bases between. CDR3 size: 15 residues. CDR1 and CDR2 from the germline V gene are SGHRS and YFSETQ. The chain's CDR3 is CASSLGLREVEKLFF. As DNA, the CDR3 is TGCGCCAGCAGCTTGGGACTCCGTGAGGTTGAAAAACTGTTTTTT. The full variable domain, rest sourced from reference TRBV5-1 and TRBJ1-4, is KAGVTQTPRYLIKTRGQQVTLSCSPISGHRSVSWYQQTPGQGLQFLFEYFSETQRNKGNFPGRFSGRQFSNSRSEMNVSTLELGDSALYLCASSLGLREVEKLFFGSGTQLSVL.

This clonotype appeared many times. The chain is built from TRBV28 and TRBJ1-4; 7 positions match TRBD1. The CDR3 is 16 residues long. Germline lookup yields CDR1 MDHEN and CDR2 SYDVKM. Losses at the gene ends were 1 base for V and 3 bases for J; bases not matched to a gene: 5. This CDR3 reads CASSLLEGQPNEKLFF. CDR3 in DNA: TGTGCCAGCAGTTTATTAGAGGGACAGCCTAATGAAAAACTGTTTTTT.

This clonotype was seen repeatedly, ten times or more. V is TRBV5-6 and J is TRBJ1-5; 10 nucleotides line up with TRBD1. Germline CDR1 is SGHDT and CDR2 is YYEEEE. The ends lost 3 bases at V and 3 bases at J; junction bases unmatched: 6. There are 16 residues in the CDR3. CDR3 loop: CASSWTGQGFNQPQHF. The CDR3, as DNA: TGTGCCAGCAGCTGGACGGGACAGGGGTTCAATCAGCCCCAGCATTTT.

This rearrangement joins TRBV7-9 to TRBJ1-2; 8 bases are a match to TRBD1. The germline V gene has CDR1 SEHNR and CDR2 FQNEAQ (reference sequence). CDR3 length equals 13 residues. The ends lost 5 bases at V and 5 bases at J; junction bases unmatched: 4. CDR3 residues: CASSAGQGYGYTF. The CDR3 coding sequence is TGTGCCAGCAGCGCCGGACAGGGTTATGGCTACACCTTC.

V usage is TRBV27 and J usage is TRBJ2-7; 9 bases map to TRBD1. V dropped 5 bases and J dropped 2; count of bases not matched to a gene: 4. The germline CDR1 and CDR2 sequences are MNHEY and SMNVEV (reference sequence). There are 14 residues in the CDR3. This CDR3 is CASSRDRGTYEQYF. The CDR3 DNA follows: TGTGCCAGCAGTCGAGACAGGGGGACCTACGAGCAGTACTTC.

J is TRBJ1-5 and V is TRBV7-6; weak D call: TRBD1 (6 bases). Trimming removed 1 base from V and 3 bases from J, with 10 bases in between. Germline CDR1 is SGHVS and CDR2 is FNYEAQ. The CDR3 contains 15 residues. CDR3 protein: CASSLGGANNQPQHF. DNA of the CDR3: TGTGCCAGCAGCTTAGGGGGGGCAAACAATCAGCCCCAGCATTTT.

This clonotype appeared many times. The V gene is TRBV15, the J gene TRBJ2-5; 10 bases fit TRBD1. V lost 2 bases, J lost 6 bases, and 15 bases stayed unmatched. The germline gives CDR1 LNHNV, CDR2 YYDKDF (reference sequence). The length of the CDR3 is 18 residues. The CDR3 loop is CATSRFTYRDRGSKTQYF. The CDR3 nucleotides are TGTGCCACCAGCAGATTCACATACCGGGACAGGGGTTCGAAGACCCAGTACTTC.

This clonotype occurred many times. This CDR3 reads CASSLVGEAFF. CDR3 in DNA: TGTGCCAGCAGCTTAGTGGGTGAAGCTTTCTTT. The chain combines TRBV7-9 with TRBJ1-1; D gene unclear. The CDR3 consists of 11 residues. CDR1 SEHNR and CDR2 FQNEAQ come from the germline V gene (reference sequence). V was trimmed by 1 base and J by 7 bases, leaving 4 bases between them.

This clonotype was counted many times. The V and J genes are TRBV6-1 and TRBJ1-6; D is possibly TRBD1 (5 bases). Germline V gives CDR1 MNHNS, CDR2 SASEGT. CDR3 size: 14 residues. Trimming stripped 6 bases from V and 7 bases from J, with 13 bases between. The CDR3 nucleotides read TGTGCCAGCAGCGCCGGGACGGACAATTCACCCCTCCACTTT. It specifies CASSAGTDNSPLHF.

This clonotype was recorded many times. The V call is TRBV7-2, the J call TRBJ1-2; D call uncertain. V was cut by 0 bases and J by 2 bases, with 7 bases left in between. This CDR3 contains 14 residues. Germline CDR1 SGHTA, CDR2 FQGNSA. In nucleotides, the CDR3 is TGTGCCAGCAGCTTAGCCACAGTAAACTATGGCTACACCTTC. It is translated as CASSLATVNYGYTF.

The chain carries TRBV6-6 and TRBJ2-5; D gene unclear. In germline, CDR1 is MNHNY, CDR2 SVGAGI (reference sequence). V was trimmed by 5 bases and J by 5 bases, leaving 6 bases between them. The CDR3 is 11 amino acids. The CDR3 DNA reads TGTGCCAGCAGTCAAACGGAGACCCAGTACTTC. This encodes CASSQTETQYF.

Ten or more counts support this clonotype. The rearrangement uses TRBV13 and TRBJ2-7; 14 positions agree with TRBD2. This CDR3 is 17 amino acids long. In germline, CDR1 is PRHDT, CDR2 FYEKMQ (reference sequence). The V segment lost 4 bases and the J segment 0 bases; nucleotides outside the gene matches: 5. The CDR3 is CASSSRTSGGSSYEQYF. The CDR3, as DNA: TGTGCCAGCAGCTCGAGGACTAGCGGGGGGTCCTCCTACGAGCAGTACTTC.

This chain joins TRBV18 and TRBJ1-1; no clear D. V gave up 3 bases and J gave up 6 bases, with 17 bases separating them. Germline V gene sequence: CDR1 KGHSH, CDR2 LQKENI. The CDR3 totals 15 residues. The DNA of the CDR3 is TGTGCCAGCTCACCCGGACTCCTCGGAAAGCCTGAAGCTTTCTTT. Its translation is CASSPGLLGKPEAFF.

In this sample, this clonotype turned up many times. The genes are TRBV7-2 and TRBJ2-7; no firm D call. Trimming stripped 3 bases from V and 3 bases from J, with 9 bases between. The CDR3 consists of 13 residues. The V gene's germline CDR1 is SGHTA and CDR2 FQGNSA. CDR3 sequence reads: CASSFQDRYEQYF. The CDR3 nucleotides are TGTGCCAGCAGCTTCCAGGACCGCTACGAGCAGTACTTC. Supplemented by reference TRBV7-2 and TRBJ2-7, the full variable domain reads GAGVSQSPSNKVTEKGKDVELRCDPISGHTALYWYRQSLGQGLEFLIYFQGNSAPDKSGLPSDRFSAERTGGSVSTLTIQRTQQEDSAVYLCASSFQDRYEQYFGPGTRLTVT.

This clonotype has at least ten counts. This chain joins TRBV4-2 and TRBJ2-1, with D tentatively TRBD1 (5 bases). V was clipped by 0 bases and J by 6 bases, with 12 bases between them. Germline-derived CDR1 and CDR2 are LGHNA and YNFKEQ. The CDR3 is 15 amino acids. As DNA, the CDR3 is TGTGCCAGCAGCCAAGATTTTCAGGGTTCCAATGAGCAGTTCTTC. Translated: CASSQDFQGSNEQFF.

V usage is TRBV15 and J usage is TRBJ2-1; no clear D gene. V was pared by 2 bases and J by 8 bases, with 13 bases between. CDR3 length equals 14 residues. CDR1 is LNHNV, CDR2 YYDKDF, per germline (reference sequence). The CDR3: CATSRLVDGDEQFF. CDR3 DNA sequence: TGTGCCACCAGCAGACTAGTTGATGGCGATGAGCAGTTCTTC. Looking up the rest from reference TRBV15 and TRBJ2-1 gives the full variable domain: DAMVIQNPRYQVTQFGKPVTLSCSQTLNHNVMYWYQQKSSQAPKLLFHYYDKDFNNEADTPDNFQSRRPNTSFCFLDIRSPGLGDTAMYLCATSRLVDGDEQFFGPGTRLTVL.

The V gene is TRBV28, the J gene TRBJ2-1; 7 bases match TRBD1. The CDR3 length is 13 residues. The germline CDR1 and CDR2 sequences are MDHEN and SYDVKM. Trimming at V came to 1 base and at J to 7 bases, leaving 1 base not matched to a gene. CDR3 in DNA: TGTGCCAGCAGTTTATACAGGGGTAATGAGCAGTTCTTC. It codes for CASSLYRGNEQFF.

This clonotype occurred many times. The chain recombines TRBV7-2 with TRBJ1-3; D gene uncertain. Germline assignment: CDR1 SGHTA and CDR2 FQGNSA. The CDR3 loop spans 14 amino acids. Between the trimmed V and J ends, which lost 1 base and 0 bases, there was a span of 4 bases. The CDR3 bases are TGTGCCAGCAGCTTAGAAGGCTCTGGAAACACCATATATTTT. As protein: CASSLEGSGNTIYF.

The chain combines TRBV6-2 or TRBV6-3 with TRBJ2-5; possibly TRBD2 for D (6 bases). Trimming removed 2 bases at V and 5 bases at J, with 15 bases between. Per germline, CDR1 MNHEY and CDR2 SVGEGT. The CDR3 length is 15 residues. CDR3 sequence reads: CASSYKGGQVETQYF. The CDR3 nucleotides are TGTGCCAGCAGTTACAAGGGAGGACAAGTCGAGACCCAGTACTTC.

The rearrangement uses TRBV24-1 and TRBJ2-1; TRBD2 matches at 9 bases. Per the germline V gene, CDR1 is KGHDR and CDR2 is SFDVKD. The ends lost 3 bases at V and 5 bases at J; junction bases unmatched: 7. This CDR3 is built from 16 residues. The DNA for the CDR3 is TGTGCCACCAGTGATCCAACCGGGACTAGCCACAATGAGCAGTTCTTC. Translation: CATSDPTGTSHNEQFF.

In its sample, this clonotype was seen many times. This sequence joins TRBV7-2 and TRBJ1-5; D unclear. This CDR3 contains 14 residues. V was trimmed by 1 base and J by 3 bases, leaving 7 bases between them. Per the germline V gene, CDR1 is SGHTA and CDR2 is FQGNSA. The CDR3: CASSLGHNNQPQHF. CDR3 DNA: TGTGCCAGCAGCTTAGGACACAACAATCAGCCCCAGCATTTT.